This T cell receptor (beta chain) is drawn from a study of shared clonotypes between healthy human individuals. Whole-study results and caveats: Clonotypes shared by all four donors outscored non-shared clonotypes in generation probability.

The CDR3 has 16 residues. The V gene end was trimmed by 5 bases and the J gene end by 2 bases; junction bases not matched to a gene: 10. Germline CDR1 SGHAT, CDR2 FQNNGV. Per the original data handling: ImmunoSEQ output lacked quality scores and full-length reads, limiting matched filtering. Clones were read by immunoSEQ multiplex PCR, and TCRdb kept only the in-frame ones, dropping some. The DNA was the basis for D and trimming; V, J and clone size are from that table. The table has roughly 2,500,000 clones, 93% seen once. This clone occurred once. Its matching antigen is unknown. V and J are TRBV11-2 and TRBJ2-5, with 8 bases that match TRBD2. This TCR derives from a man aged 18 to 29 in good health. Some clones in this sample may be carry-over from other donors' samples. The sequencing input was naive CD4+ T cells from PBMCs. The sample's subset: CD45RA+ positively selected. The CDR3, as DNA: TGTGCCAGCAGCCCTACTTTGACTAGCGCGCAAGAGACCCAGTACTTC. Protein: CASSPTLTSAQETQYF.